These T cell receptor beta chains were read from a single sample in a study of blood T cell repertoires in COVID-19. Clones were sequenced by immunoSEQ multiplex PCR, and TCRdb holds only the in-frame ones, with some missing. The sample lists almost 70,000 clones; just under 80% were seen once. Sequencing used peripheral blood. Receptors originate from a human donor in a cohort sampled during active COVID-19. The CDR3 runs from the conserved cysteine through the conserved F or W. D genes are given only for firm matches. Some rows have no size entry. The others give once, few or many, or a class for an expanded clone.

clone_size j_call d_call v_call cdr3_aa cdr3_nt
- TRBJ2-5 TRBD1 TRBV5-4 CASSLVAGTDQETQYF TGTGCCAGCAGCTTGGTGGCAGGGACAGACCAAGAGACCCAGTACTTC
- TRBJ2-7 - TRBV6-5 CASSLAASYEQYF TGTGCCAGCAGCTTAGCGGCCTCCTACGAGCAGTACTTC
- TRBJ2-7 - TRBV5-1 CASSLAKNLRDEQYF TGCGCCAGCAGCTTGGCCAAGAACTTGAGGGACGAGCAGTACTTC
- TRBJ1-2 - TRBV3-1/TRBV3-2 CASSQETVYGYTF TGTGCCAGCAGCCAAGAAACGGTCTATGGCTACACCTTC
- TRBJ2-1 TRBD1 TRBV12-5 CASGLVLRDRGFDEQFF TGTGCTAGTGGTTTGGTACTCAGAGACAGGGGGTTCGATGAGCAGTTCTTC
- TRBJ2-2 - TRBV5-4 CASSLAGLATGELFF TGTGCCAGCAGCTTGGCAGGGTTGGCCACCGGGGAGCTGTTTTTT
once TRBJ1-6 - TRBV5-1 CASSRDGSSYNSPLHF TGCGCCAGCAGCCGGGACGGGAGCTCCTATAATTCACCCCTCCACTTT
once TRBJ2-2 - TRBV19 CASSIQGGDTGELFF TGTGCCAGTAGTATTCAGGGGGGAGACACCGGGGAGCTGTTTTTT
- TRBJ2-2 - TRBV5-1 CASTLDRPNTGELFF TGCGCCAGCACCCTAGACAGACCGAACACCGGGGAGCTGTTTTTT
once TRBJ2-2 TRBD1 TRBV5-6 CASSATGGGTGELFF TGTGCCAGCAGCGCGACAGGGGGCGGCACCGGGGAGCTGTTTTTT
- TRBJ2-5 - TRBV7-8 CASSLNFGIETQYF TGTGCCAGCAGCCTAAATTTCGGGATTGAGACCCAGTACTTC
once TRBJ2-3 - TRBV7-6 CASSPPGGTDTQYF TGTGCCAGCAGCCCCCCGGGGGGCACAGATACGCAGTATTTT
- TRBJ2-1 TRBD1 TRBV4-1 CASSQEGQGRGEQFF TGCGCCAGCAGCCAAGAGGGACAGGGCCGCGGTGAGCAGTTCTTC
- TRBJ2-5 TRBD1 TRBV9 CASSLGTGREETQYF TGTGCCAGCAGCCTTGGGACAGGGAGGGAAGAGACCCAGTACTTC
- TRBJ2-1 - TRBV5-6 CASSSFSVRQFF TGTGCCAGCAGCTCATTTAGTGTTCGGCAGTTCTTC
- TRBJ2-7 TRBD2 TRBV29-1 CSVELAASYEQYF TGCAGCGTTGAACTAGCGGCCTCCTACGAGCAGTACTTC
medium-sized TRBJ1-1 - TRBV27 CASSLRRGEFLAFF TGTGCCAGCAGTTTACGGCGGGGGGAGTTTTTGGCTTTCTTT
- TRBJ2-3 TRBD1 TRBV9 CASSVGTGGVTDTQYF TGTGCCAGCAGCGTAGGAACAGGGGGTGTCACAGATACGCAGTATTTT
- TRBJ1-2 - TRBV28 CASSFGDRRYGYTF TGTGCCAGCAGTTTCGGAGACAGACGCTATGGCTACACCTTC
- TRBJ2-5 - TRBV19 CASSITQAGWETQYF TGTGCCAGTAGTATAACCCAGGCCGGATGGGAGACCCAGTACTTC
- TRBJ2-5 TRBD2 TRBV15 CATSVGTIQETQYF TGTGCCACCAGCGTAGGGACTATCCAAGAGACCCAGTACTTC
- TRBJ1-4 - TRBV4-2 CASSLREGDFNEKLFF TGTGCCAGCAGCCTCAGGGAGGGGGACTTTAATGAAAAACTGTTTTTT
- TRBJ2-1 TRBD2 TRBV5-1 CASSLLAVSYNEQFF TGCGCCAGCAGCTTACTAGCGGTCTCCTACAATGAGCAGTTCTTC
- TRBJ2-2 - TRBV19 CASRYRNTGELFF TGTGCCAGTAGGTACAGGAACACCGGGGAGCTGTTTTTT
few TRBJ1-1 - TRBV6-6 CASSYPRPTGATEAFF TGTGCCAGCAGTTACCCCCGGCCGACGGGAGCCACTGAAGCTTTCTTT
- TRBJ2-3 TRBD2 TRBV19 CASSISPTSGTTDTQYF TGTGCCAGTAGTATTTCACCCACTAGCGGAACCACAGATACGCAGTATTTT
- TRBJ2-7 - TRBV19 CASSFGQNYEQYF TGTGCCAGTAGTTTCGGACAGAACTACGAGCAGTACTTC
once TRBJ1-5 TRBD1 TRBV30 CAWSVQGDQPQHF TGTGCCTGGAGTGTGCAGGGGGATCAGCCCCAGCATTTT
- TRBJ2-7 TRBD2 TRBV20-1 CSATPSGEQYF TGCAGTGCTACCCCTAGCGGTGAGCAGTACTTC
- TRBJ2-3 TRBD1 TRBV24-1 CATSDSRQGAYTQYF TGTGCCACCAGTGATTCACGACAGGGGGCATATACGCAGTATTTT
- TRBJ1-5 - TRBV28 CASSTQLTGNLYDGNQPQHF TGTGCCAGTTCAACCCAGTTGACAGGAAATCTATATGATGGCAATCAGCCCCAGCATTTT
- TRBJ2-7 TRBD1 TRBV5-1 CASSLGTGVYEQYF TGCGCCAGCAGCTTGGGGACAGGGGTATACGAGCAGTACTTC
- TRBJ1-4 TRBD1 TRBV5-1 CASSMGQGNEKLFF TGCGCCAGCAGCATGGGACAGGGTAATGAAAAACTGTTTTTT
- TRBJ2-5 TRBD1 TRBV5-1 CASSGSRQGARETQYF TGCGCCAGCAGCGGAAGCAGACAGGGGGCAAGGGAGACCCAGTACTTC
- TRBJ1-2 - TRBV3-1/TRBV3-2 CASSQDPEWAGEFNGYTF TGTGCCAGCAGCCAAGATCCTGAGTGGGCAGGGGAGTTCAATGGCTACACCTTC
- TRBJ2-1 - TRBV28 CASSLSEDSYNEQFF TGTGCCAGCAGTTTAAGCGAAGATTCCTACAATGAGCAGTTCTTC
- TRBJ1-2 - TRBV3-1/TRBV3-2 CASSQEVSTGGYTF TGTGCCAGCAGCCAAGAGGTATCCACTGGTGGCTACACCTTC
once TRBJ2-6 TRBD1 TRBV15 CATSRTGNTGANVLTF TGTGCCACCAGCAGGACAGGGAATACTGGGGCCAACGTCCTGACTTTC
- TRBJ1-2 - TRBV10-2 CASSEEVGDWALYGYTF TGCGCCAGCAGTGAGGAGGTCGGGGATTGGGCTCTCTATGGCTACACCTTC
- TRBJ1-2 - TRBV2 CASRETVGLNYGYTF TGTGCCAGCAGGGAGACAGTGGGCCTCAACTATGGCTACACCTTC
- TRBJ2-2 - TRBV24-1 CATSDPGTPTGELFF TGTGCCACCAGTGATCCCGGGACACCAACCGGGGAGCTGTTTTTT